The T cell receptor (beta chain) described here comes from a study of memory CD4+ T cells and cytomegalovirus serostatus. This CDR3 contains 13 residues. V dropped 6 bases and J dropped 3 bases, with 11 bases sitting between them. Germline V lookup: CDR1 MDHEN, CDR2 SYDVKM. Generated by immunoSEQ multiplex PCR, the TCRdb table keeps only in-frame clones and is missing some. This table has about 92,000 clones, 80% appearing once. Single viable CD3+CD4+CD8-CD45RO+ cells were sorted as the memory CD4+ T cells. The chain is built from TRBV28 and TRBJ1-2; D is ambiguous. The sample was memory CD4+ T cells from blood. This TCR was recovered from an adult in good health and CMV-seropositive. CDR3 nucleotides: TGTGCCAGCAGCCTCAGGAAGGACTATGGCTACACCTTC. This encodes CASSLRKDYGYTF.